This T cell receptor beta chain was observed in a study of human T cells and chemical hapten exposure. The sample holds a few counts of this clonotype. MiXCR was run by TCRdb on the RACE reads, yielding one entry per CDR3 protein. The sample holds 100,000 or so distinct CDR3 sequences, approximately 10% seen once. Sample time point: patch test 1, 2 weeks after DPC sensitization. Treatment noted: therapeutic diphenylcyclopropenone sensitization with weekly scalp DPC. Germline CDR1 and CDR2: SGHVS and FQNEAQ. There are 14 residues in the CDR3. Trimming cost V 0 bases and J 4 bases; bases outside gene matches: 0.

Source: whole blood, taken in connection with sensitization to the hapten diphenylcyclopropenone (DPC). The source of this sequence is a woman aged 40 to 50 with alopecia areata. Some clones in this sample may be carry-over from other donors' samples. The chain carries TRBV7-8 and TRBJ2-1, with TRBD1 matching over 7 bases. The CDR3, as DNA: TGTGCCAGCAGCTTAGCACAGGGGTACAATGAGCAGTTCTTC. It specifies CASSLAQGYNEQFF.